This T cell receptor (beta chain) derives from a study of control samples from healthy donors and cancer patients. The assay was immunoSEQ multiplex PCR, and TCRdb's table has in-frame clones only and misses some. Here the sample spans around 150,000 clones, approximately 94% being singletons. Trimming took 2 bases from V and 2 from J; bases not matched to a gene: 15. Germline V lookup: CDR1 MNHEY, CDR2 SVGEGT. This CDR3 contains 19 residues. This chain connects TRBV6-2 or TRBV6-3 to TRBJ2-5; 9 nucleotides match TRBD2. The source of this sequence is a middle-aged woman in good health. Sequences were obtained from blood. The CDR3 region has the DNA TGTGCCAGCAGTTACCCCGGGACTAGCCTAAACAGGAGGCAAGAGACCCAGTACTTC. Translating it yields CASSYPGTSLNRRQETQYF.